This paragraph covers one TCR beta chain sequence. Antigen: not known. V lost 8 bases to trimming and J lost 2 bases; unmatched junction nucleotides: 7. Germline V gives CDR1 LNHDA, CDR2 SQIVND (reference sequence). The CDR3 has 15 amino acids. Using immunoSEQ multiplex PCR, the repertoire was profiled, and TCRdb retains in-frame clones only, with some absent. The data show some 79,000 clones, roughly nine tenths seen once. The sample originates from a study of graft-versus-host responses after intestinal transplantation. The overall study: All recipients were given anti-thymocyte globulin induction, and tacrolimus and steroids were then administered for around three years.

Study results and caveats: Allografts of one patient group, those with graft-donor T cell macrochimerism, had high graft-versus-host to host-versus-graft clonal ratios. There was an association between peak levels of circulating GvH clones and early post-transplant HvG declines.

Source: unstimulated CD4+ T cells sorted from spleen or lymph node cells, taken before intestinal transplant. V usage is TRBV19 and J usage is TRBJ1-5, with 9 bases that match TRBD1. This TCR came from a human donor who received an intestinal transplant. The CDR3 loop is CASWGQGEGNQPQHF. CDR3 nucleotides: TGTGCCAGTTGGGGACAGGGAGAAGGCAATCAGCCCCAGCATTTT. Full variable domain (remainder filled in from reference TRBV19 and TRBJ1-5): DGGITQSPKYLFRKEGQNVTLSCEQNLNHDAMYWYRQDPGQGLRLIYYSQIVNDFQKGDIAEGYSVSREKKESFPLTVTSAQKNPTAFYLCASWGQGEGNQPQHFGDGTRLSIL.